The sequence of this T cell receptor beta chain was determined in a study of human thymus T cells. Study-wide results and caveats: Unrelated individuals were reported by related research to share highly overlapping thymic repertoires. Thymic and blood repertoires seemed to show skewed V and J gene use.

Points on this clone: Its antigen is unidentified.

Produced via immunoSEQ multiplex PCR; TCRdb's table is partial and in-frame only. The sample shows some 120,000 clones, about 95% of them seen only once. Thymus specimens were resections from corrective heart surgery. Donation was from healthy Finnish infants who were having corrective surgery that addressed congenital heart defects. Sequenced input: thymus tissue. The sequence was obtained from a boy younger than two with a congenital heart defect but otherwise immunologically healthy.

CDR3 bases: TGTGCCAGCAGCGATAGCGGGGGGGCCTCCTACAATGAGCAGTTCTTC. It encodes CASSDSGGASYNEQFF. This chain uses TRBV13 with TRBJ2-1, with 11 bases that match TRBD2. CDR1 is PRHDT and CDR2 is FYEKMQ in the germline V gene (reference sequence). The CDR3 consists of 16 residues. After removal of 5 bases from V and 0 bases from J, the junction contained 3 bases not matched to a gene.